This T cell receptor beta chain was documented in a study of post-analysis software for immune sequencing data. This clonotype was seen at least ten times. The antigen is unknown. Points from the study as a whole: By F measure, strong co-clustering occurred among samples prepared in the same batch. Elevated frequency relative to controls characterized roughly five TRBV segments in patients, TRBV5-6, TRBV5-1 and TRBV20-1 among them.

Prepared TCR beta cDNA libraries contained unique molecular identifiers. Researchers reported some 500,000 cDNA molecules coming from roughly 1 to 10 million T cells. From the PCR reads, TCRdb called clonotypes with MiXCR, one entry per CDR3 protein. The profile shows over 250,000 distinct CDR3 sequences, 35% to 45% of them singletons. This CDR3 comprises 15 residues. Trimming removed 1 base at V and 2 bases at J, with 12 bases between. Germline V gene lookup returns CDR1 SEHNR and CDR2 FQNEAQ (reference sequence). The chain is built from TRBV7-9 and TRBJ2-7; D may correspond to TRBD1 or TRBD2 (5 bases each). The TCR originated in a girl between 5 and 17 years old with multiple sclerosis. The sample taken for sequencing was blood. CDR3 bases: TGTGCCAGCAGCTTAGTGGGACCGAGTGCCTACGAGCAGTACTTC. This gives the protein CASSLVGPSAYEQYF.